The 7 T cell receptor beta chains reported below all come from one sample, sequenced in a study of CD8+CD57+ T cells in acquired aplastic anemia. TCR beta VDJ combinations and CDR3 sequences were profiled from genomic DNA. TCRdb passed the reads through MiXCR, listing each CDR3 protein once. Of over 150,000 distinct CDR3 sequences in the sample, about 70% were seen once. For sequencing, patients were chosen who had shown expansion of CD8+CD57+ cells by flow cytometry. The sample comprised sorted CD4+, CD8+, or CD8+CD57+ T cells (not recorded which) from PBMCs. Receptor source: a human donor with aplastic anemia.

The rearrangement links TRBV12-5 to TRBJ2-6, with 7 bases fitting TRBD1. The CDR3 is 15 amino acids. In germline, CDR1 is LGHNT, CDR2 FRNRAP. The DNA of the CDR3 is TGTGCCAGCAGCTTGGGACAGTCTGGGGCCAACGTCCTGACTTTC. It codes for CASSLGQSGANVLTF.

The J gene is TRBJ1-6, the V gene TRBV5-1, with D hard to call. Trimming took off 0 bases at V and 8 bases at J, with 6 bases between the two ends. The CDR3 covers 13 residues. Germline values: CDR1 SGHRS, CDR2 YFSETQ. CDR3 sequence (DNA): TGCGCCAGCAGCTTGGAAACAGATTCACCCCTCCACTTT. This gives the protein CASSLETDSPLHF.

This rearrangement joins TRBV19 to TRBJ1-6; maybe TRBD1 (6 bases). The germline V gene has CDR1 LNHDA and CDR2 SQIVND (reference sequence). The V end lost 11 bases, the J end lost 4 bases, and 12 bases lay between the germline ends. CDR3 length equals 13 residues. This CDR3 is CAGSTGYNSPLHF. DNA for the CDR3: TGTGCCGGCTCGACAGGTTATAATTCACCCCTCCACTTT. The full variable domain, rest sourced from reference TRBV19 and TRBJ1-6, is DGGITQSPKYLFRKEGQNVTLSCEQNLNHDAMYWYRQDPGQGLRLIYYSQIVNDFQKGDIAEGYSVSREKKESFPLTVTSAQKNPTAFYLCAGSTGYNSPLHFGNGTRLTVT.

The chain has TRBV19 and TRBJ2-1, with D perhaps TRBD2 (5 bases). V lost 5 bases, J lost 3 bases, and 11 bases lay in between. CDR3 length: 14 amino acids. Germline lookup yields CDR1 LNHDA and CDR2 SQIVND (reference sequence). The CDR3 loop is CASSPSRGYNEQFF. CDR3 in DNA: TGTGCCAGTAGTCCTTCCCGGGGCTACAATGAGCAGTTCTTC.

The gene calls are TRBV4-1 and TRBJ1-1; D is unresolved. V lost 0 bases and J 1 base, leaving 9 bases between the germline ends. CDR1 is MGHRA, CDR2 YSYEKL, per germline. This CDR3 region has 15 residues. The CDR3 DNA is TGCGCCAGCAGCCAAGATTGGGTGAAGAACACTGAAGCTTTCTTT. Amino acids: CASSQDWVKNTEAFF.

This sequence joins TRBV5-1 and TRBJ2-1; no definite D call. The CDR3 contains 14 residues. The germline gives CDR1 SGHRS, CDR2 YFSETQ. V gave up 0 bases and J gave up 2 bases, with 6 bases separating them. CDR3 coding DNA: TGCGCCAGCAGCTTGGACAGTACCTACAATGAGCAGTTCTTC. Protein sequence: CASSLDSTYNEQFF.

The chain carries TRBV9 and TRBJ1-2; a weak D match, TRBD1 (5 bases). The germline V gene has CDR1 SGDLS and CDR2 YYNGEE. V was clipped by 1 base and J by 3 bases, with 16 bases between them. This CDR3 has 16 residues. The CDR3 DNA reads as TGTGCCAGCAGCGTACAGGGTCAGCCAGCGGACTATGGCTACACCTTC. Amino acids: CASSVQGQPADYGYTF.